Presented here are 7 T cell receptor beta chains from one specimen sequenced in a study of cytomegalovirus exposure and HLA in healthy donors. In the PCR, 60 Vbeta and 13 Jbeta primers were used. Sequencing was performed with immunoSEQ multiplex PCR; in TCRdb, only in-frame clones are kept and a portion is missing. The repertoire holds 150,000 or so clones, 60% to 75% seen once, with roughly 2.8% in the top ten. Sequencing used PBMCs. The source of these receptors is a man aged 18 to 30 in good health and CMV-seronegative.

The rearrangement uses TRBV5-8 and TRBJ2-3, with 7 positions matching TRBD2. V was clipped by 4 bases and J by 3 bases; unmatched bases: 8. Germline V gene lookup returns CDR1 SGHTS and CDR2 YDEGEE. The CDR3 consists of 15 residues. DNA of the CDR3: TGTGCCAGCAGCGCGGGACTAACAGCTACAGATACGCAGTATTTT. It encodes CASSAGLTATDTQYF.

This chain connects TRBV29-1 to TRBJ2-5; 7 bases match TRBD2. Germline CDR1 and CDR2: SQVTM and ANQGSEA. This CDR3 is built from 14 residues. V was clipped by 2 bases and J by 1 base; unmatched bases: 4. CDR3 sequence (DNA): TGCAGCGTTGAACGGGGCGGGGGCCAAGAGACCCAGTACTTC. Translated: CSVERGGGQETQYF.

The V and J genes are TRBV2 and TRBJ1-1; no firm D call. Germline values: CDR1 SNHLY, CDR2 FYNNEI. V gave up 8 bases and J gave up 1 base, with 5 bases separating them. The CDR3 is 11 residues long. CDR3 nucleotides: TGTGCCAGCCGTCCGAACACTGAAGCTTTCTTT. It encodes CASRPNTEAFF.

The CDR3 here is CASSSLGTAETQYF. The CDR3 nucleotides are TGTGCCAGCAGTTCCCTTGGGACAGCAGAGACCCAGTACTTC. This rearrangement joins TRBV28 to TRBJ2-5; 7 bases align to TRBD1. Germline V gene lookup returns CDR1 MDHEN and CDR2 SYDVKM. CDR3 length: 14 residues. J lost 4 bases, V lost 4 bases, and 6 bases had no gene match.

V usage is TRBV13 and J usage is TRBJ1-3; D is perhaps TRBD1 (5 bases). This CDR3 comprises 12 residues. Per germline, CDR1 PRHDT and CDR2 FYEKMQ (reference sequence). Trimming shortened V by 10 bases and J by 4 bases, and 11 bases separated the two germline ends. CDR3 in amino acids: CATTGLGNTIYF. Here the CDR3 DNA reads TGTGCCACCACAGGTCTGGGAAACACCATATATTTT.

V gene TRBV19 combines with J gene TRBJ2-1, with TRBD2 matching over 10 bases. Germline V lookup: CDR1 LNHDA, CDR2 SQIVND (reference sequence). This CDR3 has 15 amino acids. The ends lost 1 base at V and 5 bases at J; junction bases unmatched: 2. Here the CDR3 reads CASSIGGLADNEQFF. CDR3 DNA sequence: TGTGCCAGTAGTATAGGAGGACTAGCGGACAATGAGCAGTTCTTC.

The chain uses TRBV19 and TRBJ2-7, with 7 bases matching TRBD1. The CDR3 sequence is 15 residues long. V lost 1 base to trimming and J lost 1 base; unmatched junction nucleotides: 4. Germline CDR1 and CDR2: LNHDA and SQIVND (reference sequence). CDR3 residues: CASSIAPTGSYEQYF. CDR3 DNA sequence: TGTGCCAGTAGTATAGCTCCGACAGGGTCCTACGAGCAGTACTTC.